This TCR beta chain comes out of a study of blood T cell repertoires in COVID-19. Germline V CDR1 and CDR2: KGHSH, LQKENI. CDR3 length equals 14 residues. Trimming cost V 2 bases and J 4 bases; bases outside gene matches: 1. Per the original methods: Nucleated cell number was recorded as an estimate derived from reference gene primer amplification. Assay: immunoSEQ multiplex PCR; the TCRdb copy retains only in-frame clones and omits some. The V and J calls and clone size were taken over from that table, and D and trimming were inferred from the DNA. The sample records about 140,000 clones, almost 90% being singletons.

Sample: peripheral blood. This TCR derives from a woman aged 60-75 years with acute or convalescent COVID-19. V gene TRBV18 combines with J gene TRBJ1-4; the match to TRBD1 covers 7 bases. CDR3 in DNA: TGTGCCAGCTCACCAGCAGGGGGTAATGAAAAACTGTTTTTT. This translates into CASSPAGGNEKLFF.